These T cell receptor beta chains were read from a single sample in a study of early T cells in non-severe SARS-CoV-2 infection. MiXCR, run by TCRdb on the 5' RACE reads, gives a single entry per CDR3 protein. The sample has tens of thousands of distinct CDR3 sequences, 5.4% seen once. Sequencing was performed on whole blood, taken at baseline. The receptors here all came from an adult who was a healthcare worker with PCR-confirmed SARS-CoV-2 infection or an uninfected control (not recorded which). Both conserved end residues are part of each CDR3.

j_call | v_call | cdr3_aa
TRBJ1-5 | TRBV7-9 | CASSQGLSNQPQHF
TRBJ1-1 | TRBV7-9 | CASSFPDSKFIGGTEAFF
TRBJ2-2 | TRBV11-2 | CASSVLAGVVRELFF
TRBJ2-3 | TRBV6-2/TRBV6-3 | CASSYSNPRDTQYF
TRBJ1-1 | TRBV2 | CASSFRYTEAFF
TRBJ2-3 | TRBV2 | CASRPAGYTDTQYF
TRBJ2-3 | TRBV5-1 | CASSLLAASTDTQYF
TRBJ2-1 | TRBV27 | CASSLSGIPYNEQFF
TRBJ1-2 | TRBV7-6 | CASSSVGGSGYTF
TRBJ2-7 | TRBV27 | CASSLSRGSSGSPNEQYF
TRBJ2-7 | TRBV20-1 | CSASVASGVYEQYF
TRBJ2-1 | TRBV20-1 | CSIRGAGRTSYNEQFF
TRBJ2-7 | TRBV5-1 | CASSAGTANYEQYF
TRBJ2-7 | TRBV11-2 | CASSPYLYEQYF
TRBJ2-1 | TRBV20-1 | CSAGEREGLDNEQFF
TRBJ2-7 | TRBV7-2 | CASSLARASGLSYEQYF
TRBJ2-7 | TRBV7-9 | CASSFGPAGDYEQYF
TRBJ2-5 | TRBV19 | CASSIGREETQYF
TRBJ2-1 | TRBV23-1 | CASSPLEPRERESSYNEQFF
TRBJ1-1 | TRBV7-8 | CASSSTGGPISEAFF
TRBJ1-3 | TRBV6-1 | CASSEWTDWGSGNTIYF
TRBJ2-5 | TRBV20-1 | CSAGGGRDQETQYF
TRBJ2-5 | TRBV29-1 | CSGADSHQETQYF